This T cell receptor beta chain was documented in a study of blood T cell repertoires in COVID-19. Study details: Whether acute or convalescent, the COVID-19 samples came from the United States, Italy and Spain. Sources were T cells, B-cell-depleted T cells, or PBMCs; the material itself was cDNA or gDNA.

Per the authors' pipeline: The assay estimated nucleated cells by amplifying reference gene primers. Only in-frame clones appear in the TCRdb table, and some are missing; sequencing was by immunoSEQ multiplex PCR. D and trimming were read from the DNA, whereas the V and J calls and clone size are those reported in that table. The sample comprises fewer than 350,000 clones, approximately 89% of which are singletons, and about 8% rests with the top ten. This clone was recorded at least ten times. Germline V gene lookup returns CDR1 MNHEY and CDR2 SVGEGT. This CDR3 contains 21 residues. V dropped 6 bases and J dropped 0; count of bases not matched to a gene: 20.

Sequenced input: peripheral blood. The sequence was obtained from a woman aged 45-65 years who had recovered from COVID-19. V usage is TRBV6-2 or TRBV6-3 and J usage is TRBJ2-6; 7 bases line up with TRBD2. CDR3 loop: CASSPQWEGWVPSSGANVLTF. The CDR3 DNA follows: TGTGCCAGCAGCCCCCAGTGGGAGGGTTGGGTCCCTAGCTCTGGGGCCAACGTCCTGACTTTC.